The present T cell receptor beta chain was sequenced within a study of cytomegalovirus exposure and HLA in healthy donors. Overall study results and limits: The authors considered a cluster of highly shared sequence variants likely to be a sequencing artifact.

Trimming at V came to 5 bases and at J to 3 bases, leaving 5 bases not matched to a gene. The CDR3 is 14 residues long. The germline CDR1 and CDR2 sequences are SEHNR and FQNEAQ (reference sequence). As for this clone: As yet, its antigen is unknown.

Primers included in the PCR were 60 Vbeta and 13 Jbeta primers. Sequencing used immunoSEQ multiplex PCR; TCRdb keeps in-frame clones, though not all of them. The repertoire holds more than 90,000 clones, 55% to 75% seen once, with around 2.5% in the top ten. This TCR derives from a man in his fifties or sixties in good health and CMV-seronegative. The sequenced material came from PBMCs. The chain recombines TRBV7-9 with TRBJ2-7; 9 bases map to TRBD1. CDR3 nucleotide sequence: TGTGCCAGCAGCGCACGGGACAGGGTCTACGAGCAGTACTTC. Translated, it gives CASSARDRVYEQYF. Using reference TRBV7-9 and TRBJ2-7 for the parts outside the CDR3, the full variable domain is DTGVSQNPRHKITKRGQNVTFRCDPISEHNRLYWYRQTLGQGPEFLTYFQNEAQLEKSRLLSDRFSAERPKGSFSTLEIQRTEQGDSAMYLCASSARDRVYEQYFGPGTRLTVT.